This paragraph covers one T cell receptor (beta chain) sequence. The antigen is undetermined. Using immunoSEQ multiplex PCR, the repertoire was profiled, and TCRdb retains in-frame clones only, with some absent. The sample has 150,000 to 200,000 clones, 92% seen once. The sample belongs to a study of T cell responses to AZD1222 COVID-19 vaccine. The germline gives CDR1 SGHRS, CDR2 YFSETQ. The CDR3 covers 15 residues. V dropped 1 base and J dropped 7 bases, with 14 bases sitting between them. Study-level findings and limits: Most donors were white British and more were female, and clonal diversity was possibly underestimated. Across the whole spike, CD4 TCRs peaked at regions 160-218 and 743-854.

Pooled samples include second doses given at about 4 or 12 weeks. The gene calls are TRBV5-1 and TRBJ1-4; maybe TRBD1 (5 bases). Sequencing used peripheral blood, obtained 28 days after the second AZD1222 dose. The sequence was collected from an adult who received the AZD1222 COVID-19 vaccine. In nucleotides, the CDR3 is TGCGCCAGCAGCTTGCTGGGAGACGGGGGTGAAAAACTGTTTTTT. Its translation: CASSLLGDGGEKLFF. The whole variable domain, remainder taken from reference TRBV5-1 and TRBJ1-4, is KAGVTQTPRYLIKTRGQQVTLSCSPISGHRSVSWYQQTPGQGLQFLFEYFSETQRNKGNFPGRFSGRQFSNSRSEMNVSTLELGDSALYLCASSLLGDGGEKLFFGSGTQLSVL.